A single sample is the source of the 3 T cell receptor beta chains below, sequenced in a study of cytomegalovirus exposure and HLA in healthy donors. Generated by immunoSEQ multiplex PCR, the TCRdb table keeps only in-frame clones and is missing some. The sample has roughly 200,000 clones, approximately 78% seen once. Sequencing used PBMCs. These receptors were collected from a woman in her 30s in good health and CMV-seronegative.

CDR3 amino acids: CASSLLAGASYEQYF. Written as DNA, the CDR3 is TGTGCCAGCAGCTTACTAGCGGGAGCTTCCTACGAGCAGTACTTC. The rearrangement uses TRBV7-7 and TRBJ2-7, with 10 bases lining up with TRBD2. CDR1 and CDR2 (germline): SSHAT, FNYEAQ (reference sequence). Losses at the gene ends were 2 bases for V and 1 base for J; bases not matched to a gene: 2. This CDR3 has 15 residues.

A few counts support this clone. V usage is TRBV19 and J usage is TRBJ2-7; D is perhaps TRBD2 (5 bases). The germline V and J ends were trimmed by 5 bases and 6 bases, with 14 bases remaining between them. The length of the CDR3 is 13 residues. Per germline, CDR1 LNHDA and CDR2 SQIVND (reference sequence). CDR3 region: CASSPLSGIEQYF. CDR3 sequence (DNA): TGTGCCAGTAGTCCGTTGTCGGGAATCGAGCAGTACTTC. Based on the CDR3 plus reference TRBV19 and TRBJ2-7, the full variable domain is DGGITQSPKYLFRKEGQNVTLSCEQNLNHDAMYWYRQDPGQGLRLIYYSQIVNDFQKGDIAEGYSVSREKKESFPLTVTSAQKNPTAFYLCASSPLSGIEQYFGPGTRLTVT.

Concerning this clone: Other DNA sequences in this specimen translate into the identical CDR3. The V and J genes are TRBV5-1 and TRBJ2-7, with 8 bases lining up with TRBD1. Germline V gene data show CDR1 as SGHRS and CDR2 as YFSETQ. The trim removed 7 bases at V and 2 bases at J, leaving 8 bases unmatched. CDR3 size: 14 residues. The CDR3 DNA is TGCGCCAGCTCTCACGGACAGGGTCCCTACGAGCAGTACTTC. Translation gives CASSHGQGPYEQYF.